This T cell receptor beta chain was profiled in a study of blood T cell repertoires in COVID-19. Study-wide context: PBMCs, B-cell-depleted T cells, or T cells provided the cDNA or gDNA that made up the material.

This CDR3 contains 15 residues. Trimming stripped 7 bases from V and 0 bases from J, with 13 bases between. Germline CDR1 and CDR2: LNHDA and SQIVND (reference sequence). Categorization into cohorts depended on clinical history that participants reported. Per the authors' pipeline: From reference gene primer amplification, estimates of nucleated cell counts were derived. The protocol was immunoSEQ multiplex PCR, while the TCRdb copy is restricted to in-frame clones and leaves out a portion. The V and J calls and clone size come from that table; D and trimming were worked out from the DNA. The sample has some 130,000 clones; 86% are singletons.

The sample comprised PBMCs or T cells enriched from blood (not recorded which). The rearrangement links TRBV19 to TRBJ2-1, with D uncertain. The source is a woman aged 45-59 years who had recovered from COVID-19. The CDR3 nucleotides read TGTGCCAGTACGGTTCAGGCTATCTCCTACAATGAGCAGTTCTTC. Amino acid sequence: CASTVQAISYNEQFF.